A single sample gave rise to the 29 T cell receptor beta chains below, sequenced in a study of blood T cell repertoires in COVID-19. Assay used: immunoSEQ multiplex PCR; TCRdb lists only in-frame clones, some missing. The sample consists of hundreds of thousands of clones, approximately 84% of them appearing once. The sample comprised peripheral blood. The receptors here all came from a woman older than 75 with acute or convalescent COVID-19.

This clone was seen a handful of times. The V call is TRBV19, the J call TRBJ1-2; D possibly corresponds to TRBD1 (5 bases). V lost 6 bases to trimming and J lost 2 bases, with 13 bases between them. This CDR3 has 14 residues. Germline lookup yields CDR1 LNHDA and CDR2 SQIVND (reference sequence). The CDR3 loop reads CASSRTTVNYGYTF. Written as DNA, the CDR3 is TGTGCCAGTAGCAGGACGACAGTCAACTATGGCTACACCTTC.

This clone has more than one count but fewer than ten. The genes are TRBV21-1 and TRBJ2-7; TRBD1 reflects the table's D call only, with no check against the DNA. TRBV21-1 is deemed a pseudogene. The CDR3 has 18 residues. CDR3 amino acids: CASSTVSGAGETIYEQYF. In nucleotides, the CDR3 is TGTGCCAGCAGCACAGTCTCAGGGGCCGGGGAAACCATCTACGAGCAGTACTTC.

J is TRBJ2-3 and V is TRBV2; 10 bases match TRBD1. The germline V gene encodes CDR1 SNHLY and CDR2 FYNNEI. The CDR3 totals 16 residues. V trimming: 6 bases; J trimming: 2 bases; junction bases outside the gene matches: 8. CDR3 sequence (DNA): TGTGCCAGCAGCCCCCCGGGACAGGGGAACACAGATACGCAGTATTTT. It specifies CASSPPGQGNTDTQYF.

The rearrangement links TRBV6-2 or TRBV6-3 to TRBJ2-6, with 10 bases fitting TRBD1. Germline CDR1 MNHEY, CDR2 SVGEGT. J lost 0 bases, V lost 3 bases, and 5 bases had no gene match. The CDR3 is 18 residues long. CDR3 nucleotide sequence: TGTGCCAGCAGTTATGGGACAGGGGCCACCTCTGGGGCCAACGTCCTGACTTTC. It yields the protein CASSYGTGATSGANVLTF.

The genes are TRBV10-3 and TRBJ1-3, with unresolved D. Germline lookup yields CDR1 ENHRY and CDR2 SYGVKD. V was trimmed by 7 bases and J by 0 bases, leaving 13 bases between them. The CDR3 is made up of 15 amino acids. CDR3 sequence reads: CAITNSPYSGNTIYF. The CDR3 nucleotides are TGTGCCATCACTAACAGTCCTTACTCTGGAAACACCATATATTTT.

This clone came up a few times. Other DNA sequences of this sample code for an identical CDR3. V is TRBV30 and J is TRBJ1-1; no firm D call. Germline assignment: CDR1 GTSNPN and CDR2 SVGIG (reference sequence). V was cut by 5 bases and J by 1 base, with 8 bases left in between. This CDR3 is built from 12 residues. The CDR3 coding sequence is TGTGCCTGGTCCCCACAGAACACTGAAGCTTTCTTT. Protein: CAWSPQNTEAFF.

This chain links TRBV4-3 with TRBJ1-4; TRBD1 might be the D (6 bases). Germline CDR1 reads LGHNA; CDR2 reads YSLEER. Deletions cut 3 bases from V and 0 bases from J, with 11 bases between. This CDR3 is built from 16 residues. The CDR3 nucleotides are TGCGCCAGCAGCCACAGGGGCCGCACAACTAATGAAAAACTGTTTTTT. Amino acids: CASSHRGRTTNEKLFF.

The rearrangement uses TRBV18 and TRBJ2-3; no clear D. Deletions cut 8 bases from V and 2 bases from J, with 14 bases between. The CDR3 has 14 residues. Germline CDR1 reads KGHSH; CDR2 reads LQKENI. The CDR3 here is CASHTSSDTDTQYF. CDR3 DNA sequence: TGTGCCAGCCACACCAGTTCTGACACAGATACGCAGTATTTT.

The CDR3: CASRSGGENTEAFF. CDR3 DNA sequence: TGTGCCAGCAGATCAGGGGGTGAAAACACTGAAGCTTTCTTT. The V call is TRBV4-2, the J call TRBJ1-1; 7 bases match TRBD1. V lost 6 bases, J lost 2 bases, and 6 bases stayed unmatched. The CDR3 contains 14 residues. Germline loops: CDR1 LGHNA, CDR2 YNFKEQ.

This clone is a singleton in its sample. The V call is TRBV7-2, the J call TRBJ1-2; no definite D call. Trimming shortened V by 1 base and J by 0 bases, and 6 bases separated the two germline ends. The germline gives CDR1 SGHTA, CDR2 FQGNSA. This CDR3 region has 14 residues. This chain's CDR3 is CASSLGQSNYGYTF. The CDR3 bases are TGTGCCAGCAGCTTAGGGCAGTCTAACTATGGCTACACCTTC. The whole variable domain, filled in from reference TRBV7-2 and TRBJ1-2, reads GAGVSQSPSNKVTEKGKDVELRCDPISGHTALYWYRQSLGQGLEFLIYFQGNSAPDKSGLPSDRFSAERTGGSVSTLTIQRTQQEDSAVYLCASSLGQSNYGYTFGSGTRLTVV.

The V gene is TRBV24-1, the J gene TRBJ2-7, with D possibly matching TRBD1 (6 bases). Germline V gene sequence: CDR1 KGHDR, CDR2 SFDVKD. Trimming left V 7 bases short and J 10 bases short, with 19 bases between. The CDR3 contains 13 residues. The CDR3: CATRETEAGEQYF. In DNA, the CDR3 is TGTGCCACCAGAGAGACCGAAGCAGGGGAACAGTACTTC.

In its sample, this clone was seen once. This chain joins TRBV19 and TRBJ1-5; D not resolved. This CDR3 has 14 amino acids. Germline V gene data show CDR1 as LNHDA and CDR2 as SQIVND (reference sequence). V was clipped by 7 bases and J by 2 bases, with 12 bases between them. For the CDR3, the DNA is TGTGCCAGTACTCAACAGATGGGCAATCAGCCCCAGCATTTT. Its protein product is CASTQQMGNQPQHF.

The gene calls are TRBV2 and TRBJ1-1; D is unclear. Germline V gene sequence: CDR1 SNHLY, CDR2 FYNNEI. Trimming removed 6 bases from V and 7 bases from J, with 12 bases in between. The CDR3 loop spans 12 amino acids. CDR3 residues: CASSLFAVEAFF. In DNA, the CDR3 is TGTGCCAGCAGCCTGTTTGCGGTTGAAGCTTTCTTT. Drawing the rest from reference TRBV2 and TRBJ1-1, the complete variable domain is EPEVTQTPSHQVTQMGQEVILRCVPISNHLYFYWYRQILGQKVEFLVSFYNNEISEKSEIFDDQFSVERPDGSNFTLKIRSTKLEDSAMYFCASSLFAVEAFFGQGTRLTVV.

This clone was seen a few times. The V call is TRBV2, the J call TRBJ2-1; the match to TRBD2 covers 13 bases. Trimming removed 6 bases from V and 9 bases from J; junction bases left unmatched: 8. This CDR3 contains 15 residues. Germline V gives CDR1 SNHLY, CDR2 FYNNEI. The CDR3 region is CASRATSGGALEQFF. The CDR3 DNA reads TGTGCCAGCAGGGCAACTAGCGGGGGGGCTCTTGAGCAGTTCTTC.

In DNA, the CDR3 is TGTGCCAGCAGTAAATGGACAGATAGCAATCAGCCCCAGCATTTT. Its translation is CASSKWTDSNQPQHF. The chain links TRBV27 to TRBJ1-5; D perhaps matches TRBD1 (6 bases). The germline CDR1 and CDR2 sequences are MNHEY and SMNVEV (reference sequence). V was trimmed by 5 bases and J by 0 bases, leaving 11 bases between them. The CDR3 has 15 residues.

The chain links TRBV5-4 to TRBJ1-2; D possibly corresponds to TRBD1 (6 bases). Germline V gene lookup returns CDR1 SGHNT and CDR2 YYREEE (reference sequence). The CDR3 sequence is 14 residues long. The V gene lost 4 bases and the J gene lost 2 bases, with 12 bases spanning the gap. The CDR3 spells CASSTRTENYGYTF. The DNA for the CDR3 is TGTGCCAGCAGCACCCGGACAGAAAACTATGGCTACACCTTC.

This clone was detected once. The chain has TRBV18 and TRBJ1-6; unclear D gene. This CDR3 contains 16 residues. Trimming took 4 bases from V and 9 from J, leaving 19 bases between them. Looked up from germline, CDR1 is KGHSH and CDR2 is LQKENI. The CDR3 spells CASSQAGLNFGSPLHF. The CDR3, as DNA: TGTGCCAGCTCACAGGCGGGCCTCAACTTCGGTTCACCCCTCCACTTT. Variable domain in full (rest from reference TRBV18 and TRBJ1-6): NAGVMQNPRHLVRRRGQEARLRCSPMKGHSHVYWYRQLPEEGLKFMVYLQKENIIDESGMPKERFSAEFPKEGPSILRIQQVVRGDSAAYFCASSQAGLNFGSPLHFGNGTRLTVT.

In its sample, this clone was seen once. CDR3 in amino acids: CASRAGTGGQPQHF. CDR3 sequence (DNA): TGTGCCAGCAGGGCCGGGACAGGGGGACAGCCCCAGCATTTT. The chain combines TRBV2 with TRBJ1-5; 11 bases line up with TRBD1. The trim removed 6 bases at V and 7 bases at J, leaving 5 bases unmatched. This CDR3 comprises 14 residues. The germline CDR1 and CDR2 sequences are SNHLY and FYNNEI.

The gene calls are TRBV28 and TRBJ2-1; 12 bases are a match to TRBD2. Per the germline V gene, CDR1 is MDHEN and CDR2 is SYDVKM. The CDR3 is made up of 19 amino acids. The V and J ends lost 2 bases and 7 bases, in that order; junction bases with no gene match: 15. CDR3 sequence (DNA): TGTGCCAGCAGTTTAGCAGGGAGACTAGCGGGAGACCGATCTAATGAGCAGTTCTTC. It is translated as CASSLAGRLAGDRSNEQFF.

The CDR3 here is CASDRGKNTEAFF. The CDR3 coding sequence is TGTGCCAGCGACAGGGGCAAGAACACTGAAGCTTTCTTT. The V call is TRBV2, the J call TRBJ1-1; 8 nucleotides align to TRBD1. Losses at the gene ends were 8 bases for V and 1 base for J; bases not matched to a gene: 3. The CDR3 consists of 13 residues. The germline V gene encodes CDR1 SNHLY and CDR2 FYNNEI.

This chain uses TRBV9 with TRBJ2-3; D remains ambiguous. The germline V gene encodes CDR1 SGDLS and CDR2 YYNGEE. CDR3 length: 13 amino acids. V dropped 0 bases and J dropped 5 bases, with 7 bases sitting between them. DNA for the CDR3: TGTGCCAGCAGCGTAGCTATTGAAGATACGCAGTATTTT. Translation gives CASSVAIEDTQYF.

The chain couples TRBV4-2 to TRBJ2-7, with 10 bases matching TRBD2. The CDR3 totals 16 residues. V gave up 2 bases and J gave up 3 bases; unmatched junction bases: 7. CDR1 is LGHNA and CDR2 is YNFKEQ in the germline V gene. DNA of the CDR3: TGTGCCAGCAGCCAACTCAGCGGGAGGGCCCGCTACGAGCAGTACTTC. Amino acids: CASSQLSGRARYEQYF.

The V gene is TRBV7-2, the J gene TRBJ2-5; D might be TRBD1 (5 bases). V was pared by 6 bases and J by 0 bases, with 17 bases between. CDR3 length equals 16 residues. The V gene's germline CDR1 is SGHTA and CDR2 FQGNSA. CDR3 amino acids: CASSSRKQVDQETQYF. The CDR3 nucleotides read TGTGCCAGCAGTTCCAGGAAACAGGTGGACCAAGAGACCCAGTACTTC.

The CDR3 region is CASSDPDWSSGNTIYF. The CDR3 DNA sequence: TGTGCCAGCAGTGACCCGGACTGGAGCTCTGGAAACACCATATATTTT. The chain employs TRBV6-4 and TRBJ1-3; D ambiguous. This CDR3 is built from 16 residues. CDR1 and CDR2 (germline): MRHNA, SNTAGT. V lost 2 bases, J lost 0 bases, and 11 bases lay in between.

The chain joins TRBV5-1 to TRBJ1-3; TRBD1 matches at 10 bases. Germline V gene data show CDR1 as SGHRS and CDR2 as YFSETQ. V shed 2 bases and J 4 bases; nucleotides not matched to a gene: 3. The CDR3 spans 15 residues. The CDR3 loop reads CASSFGTGEGNTIYF. The CDR3 DNA reads TGCGCCAGCAGCTTCGGGACAGGGGAAGGAAACACCATATATTTT.

The CDR3 loop is CASGGRRNYGYTF. The CDR3 coding sequence is TGTGCCAGCGGGGGCAGGAGGAACTATGGCTACACCTTC. The rearrangement uses TRBV27 and TRBJ1-2; D may be TRBD1 (6 bases). The V gene's germline CDR1 is MNHEY and CDR2 SMNVEV (reference sequence). This CDR3 comprises 13 residues. Trimming took off 8 bases at V and 2 bases at J, with 12 bases between the two ends.

The chain combines TRBV2 with TRBJ2-2, with 12 bases lining up with TRBD2. The J segment lost 1 base and the V segment lost 6 bases, leaving 3 bases of the junction unmatched. The CDR3 is 16 amino acids. The germline gives CDR1 SNHLY, CDR2 FYNNEI. The CDR3 is CASSGLAGRNTGELFF. The DNA of the CDR3 is TGTGCCAGCAGCGGACTAGCGGGGCGGAACACCGGGGAGCTGTTTTTT.

The V gene is TRBV6-5, the J gene TRBJ1-5; D remains unclear. Germline V gene data show CDR1 as MNHEY and CDR2 as SVGAGI. Trimming left V 0 bases short and J 9 bases short, with 9 bases between. This CDR3 is 13 amino acids long. The CDR3 bases are TGTGCCAGCAGTTACTCTCGAGGCGGGCCCCAGCATTTT. Translating it yields CASSYSRGGPQHF.

This clone was seen a few times. This chain connects TRBV15 to TRBJ2-1, with 11 bases that match TRBD2. In germline, CDR1 is LNHNV, CDR2 YYDKDF (reference sequence). With V trimmed by 6 bases and J by 3 bases, 7 bases remained unmatched. The CDR3 runs 16 residues. The CDR3 loop is CATRGPGTSGYNEQFF. The DNA for the CDR3 is TGTGCCACCAGGGGCCCCGGGACTAGCGGCTACAATGAGCAGTTCTTC.